Following are 18 T cell receptor beta chains from one sample sequenced in a study of Graves' ophthalmopathy and Graves' hyperthyroidism. CDR3 regions of TCR beta were amplified from RNA transcripts. HTBI primers served in a first-round RT-PCR, which a second-round multiplex PCR followed. TCRdb used MiXCR to reprocess the multiplex PCR reads, holding one entry per CDR3 protein. The sample contains more than 300,000 distinct CDR3 sequences, approximately 15% of which appear only once. The sequenced sample consisted of peripheral blood. The receptors stem from a woman under 30 with stable Graves' hyperthyroidism.

This clonotype was seen many times. The chain recombines TRBV6-5 with TRBJ1-2; possible D gene TRBD1, 5 bases. Per germline, CDR1 MNHEY and CDR2 SVGAGI. V lost 6 bases, J lost 10 bases, and 12 bases lay in between. The CDR3 spans 11 residues. CDR3 bases: TGTGCCAGCAGACTTCAGGGAGACTACACCTTC. Residues: CASRLQGDYTF.

This clonotype came up many times. This chain uses TRBV5-1 with TRBJ1-1, with TRBD1 matching over 8 bases. The CDR3 runs 17 residues. CDR1 and CDR2 (germline): SGHRS, YFSETQ. V lost 2 bases and J lost 1; bases outside the gene matches: 10. CDR3 sequence: CASSFLTGERGNTEAFF. The CDR3 DNA sequence: TGCGCCAGCAGCTTCTTGACAGGGGAGAGAGGGAACACTGAAGCTTTCTTT.

The table lists this clonotype with many counts. The V call is TRBV6-1, the J call TRBJ2-7, with 13 bases aligning to TRBD2. The CDR3 loop spans 18 amino acids. Germline V gives CDR1 MNHNS, CDR2 SASEGT. The ends lost 3 bases at V and 2 bases at J; junction bases unmatched: 10. The CDR3 sequence: CASSDTILAGGPPYEQYF. CDR3 bases: TGTGCCAGCAGTGATACCATACTAGCGGGGGGGCCGCCCTACGAGCAGTACTTC.

Ten or more counts support this clonotype. The V gene is TRBV24-1, the J gene TRBJ2-3, with D perhaps TRBD2 (5 bases). CDR1 is KGHDR, CDR2 SFDVKD, per germline. The CDR3 has 17 amino acids. Trimming removed 3 bases at V and 0 bases at J, with 15 bases between. CDR3 DNA sequence: TGTGCCACCAGTGATCCCTGGGGTAGCGATAGCACAGATACGCAGTATTTT. It yields the protein CATSDPWGSDSTDTQYF.

This clonotype was seen at least ten times. The genes are TRBV10-3 and TRBJ2-2; TRBD1 aligns across 9 bases. Germline V gives CDR1 ENHRY, CDR2 SYGVKD. V was pared by 4 bases and J by 7 bases, with 4 bases of the junction left unmatched. The CDR3 is made up of 14 amino acids. CDR3 protein: CAISVRTGDGELFF. The CDR3 coding sequence is TGTGCCATCAGTGTCAGGACAGGGGACGGGGAGCTGTTTTTT.

This clonotype was recorded at least ten times. At one of its ends the junction is not consistent with the germline gene, which may arise from a read error. The rearrangement links TRBV7-9 to TRBJ2-6; the D gene is possibly TRBD1 (6 bases). The germline gives CDR1 SEHNR, CDR2 FQNEAQ (reference sequence). The CDR3 extends over 15 amino acids. This CDR3 is CASSLGQSGANVLTF. The CDR3 DNA reads as TGCGCCAGCAGCTTAGGACAGTCTGGGGCCAACGTCCTGACTTTC.

This clonotype was seen repeatedly, ten times or more. This chain links TRBV12-3 or TRBV12-4 with TRBJ1-2; D unresolved. The CDR3 is 16 residues long. The V and J ends lost 7 bases and 0 bases respectively, with 18 bases between them. CDR3 sequence (DNA): TGTGCCAGCAAGATACATGATCCAGGCGCTAACTATGGCTACACCTTC. This codes for CASKIHDPGANYGYTF.

This clonotype was recorded at least ten times. The rearrangement links TRBV6-5 to TRBJ2-7; a weak D match, TRBD2 (5 bases). The CDR3 is 15 residues long. The V gene's germline CDR1 is MNHEY and CDR2 SVGAGI. V lost 2 bases to trimming and J lost 1 base, with 12 bases between them. The CDR3 is CASSYPGTTSYEQYF. CDR3 DNA: TGTGCCAGCAGTTACCCGGGAACAACTTCCTACGAGCAGTACTTC.

This clonotype was recorded many times. This chain connects TRBV20-1 to TRBJ2-4; D is undetermined. V was cut by 2 bases and J by 0 bases, with 11 bases left in between. From germline, CDR1 is DFQATT and CDR2 SNEGSKA (reference sequence). This CDR3 region has 15 residues. CDR3 amino acids: CSARSVRLAKNIQYF. Here the CDR3 DNA reads TGCAGTGCTAGATCTGTCCGACTAGCCAAAAACATTCAGTACTTC.

This clonotype has at least ten counts. The chain is built from TRBV11-3 and TRBJ1-6, with TRBD1 matching over 7 bases. The CDR3 has 15 amino acids. V trimming: 5 bases; J trimming: 8 bases; junction bases outside the gene matches: 9. From germline, CDR1 is SGHNT and CDR2 YENEEA. CDR3 in amino acids: CASSTTGARDSPLHF. In nucleotides, the CDR3 is TGTGCCAGCAGCACCACAGGGGCCAGGGATTCACCCCTCCACTTT.

This clonotype occurred many times. V and J are TRBV2 and TRBJ2-2; D is unresolved. Germline V gene lookup returns CDR1 SNHLY and CDR2 FYNNEI. V shed 7 bases and J shed 4 bases, with 7 bases lying between them. The CDR3 runs 12 residues. CDR3 DNA sequence: TGTGCCAGCACTGGGCTCACCGGGGAGCTGTTTTTT. It yields the protein CASTGLTGELFF.

This clonotype appeared many times. The V and J genes are TRBV29-1 and TRBJ1-1, with 10 bases aligning to TRBD1. From germline, CDR1 is SQVTM and CDR2 ANQGSEA. The ends lost 7 bases at V and 6 bases at J; junction bases unmatched: 8. CDR3 size: 13 residues. The CDR3 DNA follows: TGCAGCGCTGGGGACAGGGGTTATCCTGAAGCTTTCTTT. The encoded protein is CSAGDRGYPEAFF.

This clonotype occurred many times. An end of the junction does not agree with germline; a read error may underlie this. The chain combines TRBV12-3 or TRBV12-4 with TRBJ1-1; the D is unclear. There are 15 residues in the CDR3. DNA for the CDR3: TGTGCCAGCAGCTCCGGACCGGGAGGGTCCTCCGAAGCTCTCTTT. It is translated as CASSSGPGGSSEALF.

Ten or more counts support this clonotype. This rearrangement joins TRBV6-2 or TRBV6-3 to TRBJ2-7; D remains ambiguous. The CDR3 is 13 amino acids. CDR1 and CDR2 (germline): MNHEY, SVGEGT. V lost 2 bases, J lost 5 bases, and 10 bases lay in between. As DNA, the CDR3 is TGTGCCAGCAGTTACGGTGCCGTACACGAGCAGTACTTC. This gives the protein CASSYGAVHEQYF.

This clonotype came up many times. The CDR3, as DNA: TGTGCCAGCAGCCCTGACAGGGCAAGAAACACTGAAGCTTTCTTT. This encodes CASSPDRARNTEAFF. The rearrangement links TRBV7-6 to TRBJ1-1, with 7 bases aligning to TRBD1. The junction had 8 bases not matched to a gene; V was cut back by 5 bases and J by 2 bases. Germline V gene data show CDR1 as SGHVS and CDR2 as FNYEAQ. The CDR3 consists of 15 residues.

This clonotype was detected many times. The rearrangement links TRBV20-1 to TRBJ1-1, with D unclear. This CDR3 is built from 13 residues. V was cut by 3 bases and J by 2 bases, with 10 bases left in between. Germline V gene data show CDR1 as DFQATT and CDR2 as SNEGSKA (reference sequence). The chain's CDR3 is CSASRTDNTEAFF. DNA for the CDR3: TGCAGTGCTAGTAGAACCGATAACACTGAAGCTTTCTTT.

This clonotype has at least ten counts. The chain couples TRBV7-8 to TRBJ2-7; 8 bases are shared with TRBD2. Germline loops: CDR1 SGHVS, CDR2 FQNEAQ. J lost 3 bases, V lost 1 base, and 8 bases had no gene match. This CDR3 has 16 amino acids. The CDR3 reads CASSLGGGSRLYEQYF. The CDR3 DNA follows: TGTGCCAGCAGCTTAGGCGGGGGGTCGCGACTCTACGAGCAGTACTTC.

Many counts were recorded for this clonotype. The chain links TRBV29-1 to TRBJ2-5; D is ambiguous. Germline CDR1 and CDR2: SQVTM and ANQGSEA. The CDR3 is 12 residues long. V lost 4 bases, J lost 5 bases, and 11 bases lay in between. The CDR3 region has the DNA TGCAGCGTTGGTGGGGATAAGGAGACCCAGTACTTC. Translation: CSVGGDKETQYF.